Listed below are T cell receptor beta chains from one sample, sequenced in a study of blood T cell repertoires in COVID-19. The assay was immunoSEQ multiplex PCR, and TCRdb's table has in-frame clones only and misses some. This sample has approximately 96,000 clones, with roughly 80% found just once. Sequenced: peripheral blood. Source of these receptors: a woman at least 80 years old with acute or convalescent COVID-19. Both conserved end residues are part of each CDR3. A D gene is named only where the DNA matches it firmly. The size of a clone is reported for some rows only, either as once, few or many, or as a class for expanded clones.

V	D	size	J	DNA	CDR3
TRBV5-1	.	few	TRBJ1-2	TGCGCCAGCAGCACGGACAGTCTCCGGGGCTACACCTTC	CASSTDSLRGYTF
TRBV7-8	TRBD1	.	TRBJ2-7	TGTGCCAGCAGCTTAGGAGCGACAGGGGGCGAGCAGTACTTC	CASSLGATGGEQYF
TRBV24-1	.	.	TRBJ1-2	TGTGCCACCAGTGATTCCAGGGTTATCTATGGCTACACCTTC	CATSDSRVIYGYTF
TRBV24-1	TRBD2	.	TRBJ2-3	TGTGCCACCAGTGAGGGCAAGCGGGGGGGCAAGGATACGCAGTATTTT	CATSEGKRGGKDTQYF
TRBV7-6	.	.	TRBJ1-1	TGTGCCAGCACCCGGAGGTTGAACACTGAAGCTTTCTTT	CASTRRLNTEAFF
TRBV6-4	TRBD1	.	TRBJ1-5	TGTGCCAGCAGTGACTCCGCCAGGGGGCCGTGGTATAGCAATCAGCCCCAGCATTTT	CASSDSARGPWYSNQPQHF
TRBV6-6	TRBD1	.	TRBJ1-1	TGTGCCAGCAGTCTAAACCCGACAGGGCTGAACACTGAAGCTTTCTTT	CASSLNPTGLNTEAFF
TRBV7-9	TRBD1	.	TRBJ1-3	TGTGCCAGCAGCTTACAGGGGGCGAGGGGAAACACCATATATTTT	CASSLQGARGNTIYF
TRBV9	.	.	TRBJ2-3	TGTGCCAGCAGCTTTGGGGCGGATACGCAGTATTTT	CASSFGADTQYF
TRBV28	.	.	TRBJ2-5	TGTGCCAGCAGCCAGGGGCTTCAAGAGACCCAGTACTTC	CASSQGLQETQYF
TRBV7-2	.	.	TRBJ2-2	TGTGCCAGTAAAGGACTCCCGAACACCGGGGAGCTGTTTTTT	CASKGLPNTGELFF
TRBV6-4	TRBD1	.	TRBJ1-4	TGTGCCAGCAGCGGACAGGGACCGGATGAAAAACTGTTTTTT	CASSGQGPDEKLFF
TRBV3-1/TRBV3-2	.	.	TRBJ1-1	TGTGCCAGCAGCCAAGATTTACGGGGTCCGAACACTGAAGCTTTCTTT	CASSQDLRGPNTEAFF
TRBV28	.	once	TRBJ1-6	TGTGCCAGCAGTACCACAGGGACAAATTCACCCCTCCACTTT	CASSTTGTNSPLHF
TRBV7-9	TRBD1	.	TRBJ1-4	TGTGCCAGCAGCTCCAACAGGGGGCGAATTGAAAAACTGTTTTTT	CASSSNRGRIEKLFF
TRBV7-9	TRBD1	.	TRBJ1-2	TGTGCCAGCAGCTCAGGGACAGGGACGTTCTATGGCTACACCTTC	CASSSGTGTFYGYTF
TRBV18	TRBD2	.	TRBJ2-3	TGTGCCAGCTCACCAGGGACTAGCGGGGGGACATCAGATACGCAGTATTTT	CASSPGTSGGTSDTQYF
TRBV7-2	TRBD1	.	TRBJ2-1	TGTGCCAGCAGCCCGGACAGGGGGCCGTACAATGAGCAGTTCTTC	CASSPDRGPYNEQFF
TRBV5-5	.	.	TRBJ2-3	TGTGCCAGCAGCCCAGGGATCGATTGGAGCACAGATACGCAGTATTTT	CASSPGIDWSTDTQYF
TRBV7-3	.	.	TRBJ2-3	TGTGCCAGCAGCTCAACGGGACACCGCACAGATACGCAGTATTTT	CASSSTGHRTDTQYF
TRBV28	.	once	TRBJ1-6	TGTGCCAGCAGCCGCCCCAGGGAAACGTCCTATAATTCACCCCTCCACTTT	CASSRPRETSYNSPLHF
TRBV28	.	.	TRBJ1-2	TGTGCCAGCAGTCGACGGACAGTTTCTAACTATGGCTACACCTTC	CASSRRTVSNYGYTF
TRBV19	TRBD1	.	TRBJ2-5	TGTGCCAGTAGCCGGACAGGAAACCAAGAGACCCAGTACTTC	CASSRTGNQETQYF
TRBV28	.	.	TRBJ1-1	TGTGCCAGCCCGGCCCCAAGGACAGCGCCGAACACTGAAGCTTTCTTT	CASPAPRTAPNTEAFF
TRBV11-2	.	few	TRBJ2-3	TGTGCCAGCAGCTTAGCCGGCACAGATACGCAGTATTTT	CASSLAGTDTQYF
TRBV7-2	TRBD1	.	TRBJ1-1	TGTGCCAGCAGCCCACGGACAGGGGGCAGGACTGAAGCTTTCTTT	CASSPRTGGRTEAFF
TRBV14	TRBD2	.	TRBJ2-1	TGTGCCAGCAGCCCCGGGACTAGCCTTGAGCAGTTCTTC	CASSPGTSLEQFF
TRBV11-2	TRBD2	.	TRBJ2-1	TGTGCCAGCAGCGGTCTAGCGGGGGGCTCCAGCTCCTACAATGAGCAGTTCTTC	CASSGLAGGSSSYNEQFF
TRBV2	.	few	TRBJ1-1	TGTGCCAGCACCACCGAACACATGAACACTGAAGCTTTCTTT	CASTTEHMNTEAFF
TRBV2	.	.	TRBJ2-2	TGTGCCAGCAGTGAACAGGGAAGGTCGTACGGGGAGCTGTTTTTT	CASSEQGRSYGELFF
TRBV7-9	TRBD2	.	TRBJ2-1	TGTGCCAGCAGCATTAGCGGGGGGGCGGATGAGCAGTTCTTC	CASSISGGADEQFF
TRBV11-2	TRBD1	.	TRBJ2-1	TGTGCCAGCAGCGCCCTCGGGGACAGGGGGCGATGGGATAAGAATGAGCAGTTCTTC	CASSALGDRGRWDKNEQFF
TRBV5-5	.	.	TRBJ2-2	TGTGCCAGCAGCTTTCGCGGGGCGAACACCGGGGAGCTGTTTTTT	CASSFRGANTGELFF
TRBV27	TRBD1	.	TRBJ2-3	TGTGCCAGCAGTTTAGGGACAGGGGGGTTTGCAGATACGCAGTATTTT	CASSLGTGGFADTQYF
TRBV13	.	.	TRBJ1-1	TGTGTCAGCAGCGGTGGCGGGTTCTGGGCTGCTTTCTTT	CVSSGGGFWAAFF
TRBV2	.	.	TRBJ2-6	TGTGCCACCAGACTAGCTGGGGCCAACGTCCTGACTTTC	CATRLAGANVLTF
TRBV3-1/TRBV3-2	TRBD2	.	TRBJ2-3	TGTGCCAGCAGCCAAATTAGCGGGCTCAGCACAGATACGCAGTATTTT	CASSQISGLSTDTQYF
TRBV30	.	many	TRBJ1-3	TGTGCCTGGAGTGTAAGCGGAACTGGAAACACCATATATTTT	CAWSVSGTGNTIYF
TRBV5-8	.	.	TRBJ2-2	TGTGCCAGCAGCCTACAGGGTTACACCGGGGAGCTGTTTTTT	CASSLQGYTGELFF
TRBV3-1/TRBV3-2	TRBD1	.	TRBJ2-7	TGTGCCAGCAGCCAAGTCCCCGGACAGGGGGTTTCAACCTACGAGCAGTACTTC	CASSQVPGQGVSTYEQYF
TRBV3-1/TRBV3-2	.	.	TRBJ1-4	TGTGCCAGCAGCGCCGGGGGTGAAAAACTGTTTTTT	CASSAGGEKLFF
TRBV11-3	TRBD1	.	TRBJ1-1	TGTGCCAGCAGCTTCACAGGGGGCGGTCCGAAGTTAGCTTTCTTT	CASSFTGGGPKLAFF
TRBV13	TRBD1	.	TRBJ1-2	TGTGCCAGCAGCCGGAAGGGACAGAGCCCCTATGGCTACACCTTC	CASSRKGQSPYGYTF
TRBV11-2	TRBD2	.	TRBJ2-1	TGTGCCAGCAGCTTAGGGGCGCTAGCGGGGGCCTACAATGAGCAGTTCTTC	CASSLGALAGAYNEQFF
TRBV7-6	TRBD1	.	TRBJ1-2	TGTGCCAGCAGCTTAGAGGGGGCACGCCTTGGGGGTGGCTACACCTTC	CASSLEGARLGGGYTF
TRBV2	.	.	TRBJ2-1	TGTGCCAGCAGTACGTGGGGGGGCCAGTTTGGCAATGAGCAGTTCTTC	CASSTWGGQFGNEQFF
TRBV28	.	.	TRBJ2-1	TGTGCCAGCAGTTCTTTGAGCAATGAGCAGTTCTTC	CASSSLSNEQFF
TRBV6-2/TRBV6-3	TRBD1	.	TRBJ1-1	TGTGCCAGCAGTTACACGGGACAGGGAGTGAACACTGAAGCTTTCTTT	CASSYTGQGVNTEAFF
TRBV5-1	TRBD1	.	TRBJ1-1	TGCGCCAGCAGCCGACAGGGGTTGAACACTGAAGCTTTCTTT	CASSRQGLNTEAFF
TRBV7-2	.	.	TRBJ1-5	TGTGCCAGCAGCTTAAAGGGGGATCAGCCCCAGCATTTT	CASSLKGDQPQHF
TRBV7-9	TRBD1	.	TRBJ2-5	TGTGCCAGCAGCTTAATCACAGGGGAGAAAGGTGTCCAAGAGACCCAGTACTTC	CASSLITGEKGVQETQYF
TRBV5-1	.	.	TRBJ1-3	TGCGCCAGCAGCTTGACAGGCTCAAGCTCTGGAAACACCATATATTTT	CASSLTGSSSGNTIYF
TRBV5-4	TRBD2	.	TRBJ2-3	TGTGCCAGCAGCTTACTAGCGGGGGCCCCAGATACGCAGTATTTT	CASSLLAGAPDTQYF
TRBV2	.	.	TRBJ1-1	TGTGCCAGCAGTCCTCCCGGGAAAGGGCGGAAGAACACTGAAGCTTTCTTT	CASSPPGKGRKNTEAFF
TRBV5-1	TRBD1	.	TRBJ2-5	TGCGCCAGCAGCCCCTTGACAGGGAAGGGAGTGGAGACCCAGTACTTC	CASSPLTGKGVETQYF
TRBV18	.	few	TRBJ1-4	TGTGCCAGCTCACCATCCTCAACTAATGAAAAACTGTTTTTT	CASSPSSTNEKLFF
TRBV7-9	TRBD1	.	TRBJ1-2	TGTGCCAGCAGCTTAGCTGTACCGGGACAGCACTACACCTTC	CASSLAVPGQHYTF
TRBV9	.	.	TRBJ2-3	TGTGCCAGCAGCGAGATGGCGGGGGCCCCCACAGATACGCAGTATTTT	CASSEMAGAPTDTQYF
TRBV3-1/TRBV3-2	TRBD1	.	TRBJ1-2	TGTGCCAGCAATTCAGGACAGGGAGGCTACACCTTC	CASNSGQGGYTF
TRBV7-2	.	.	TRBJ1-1	TGTGCCAGCAGCTCAGGGGTACGAGGTATGAACACTGAAGCTTTCTTT	CASSSGVRGMNTEAFF